The 32 T cell receptor beta chains presented below share a single source sample, sequenced in a study of tumor-infiltrating lymphocytes in primary liver carcinoma. In addition to blood RNA drawn from unsorted whole blood, germline DNA was extracted. Production of TCR beta cDNA used around 0.45 ug total RNA together with a constant-region primer. Sequencing libraries for TCR beta derived from three nested multiplex PCR rounds that used slightly modified ARM-PCR. It was with TRBV1-TRBV30 forward primers and a C-beta reverse primer that the first two PCR rounds were run, at roughly 11 cycles each. TCRdb reprocessed the multiplex PCR reads via MiXCR and lists one record per CDR3 protein. This sample has approximately 210,000 distinct CDR3 sequences, with 65% found just once. The sequenced sample consisted of peripheral blood. These receptors all come from a woman aged 55-69 years with primary liver carcinoma and hepatitis B virus infection.

This clonotype was detected only once. A much larger clonotype is one base distant, so this may be a read error. The chain joins TRBV6-1 to TRBJ2-7; D might be TRBD1 (6 bases). Per the germline V gene, CDR1 is MNHNS and CDR2 is SASEGT. The CDR3 length is 14 residues. V was shortened by 4 bases and J by 2 bases, with 12 bases between the two germline ends. The CDR3 loop is CASSGGDNAYEQYF. Here the CDR3 DNA reads TGTGCCAGCAGTGGAGGGGACAACGCCTACGAGCAGTACTTC.

The chain couples TRBV6-5 to TRBJ1-1; D gene unclear. This CDR3 comprises 14 residues. The germline V gene has CDR1 MNHEY and CDR2 SVGAGI. The V gene lost 4 bases and the J gene lost 3 bases, with 12 bases spanning the gap. CDR3 DNA sequence: TGTGCCAGCAGTTGCCTCGGAAGGGACACTGAAGCTTTCTTT. This codes for CASSCLGRDTEAFF.

The sample holds many counts of this clonotype. This rearrangement joins TRBV6-5 to TRBJ1-6; D might be TRBD1 (6 bases). V gave up 10 bases and J gave up 0 bases, with 19 bases separating them. Germline CDR1 and CDR2: MNHEY and SVGAGI. The CDR3 length is 17 residues. The DNA for the CDR3 is TGTGCCACCTACCCCCGGACAGTGAGCTCCTATAATTCACCCCTCCACTTT. Its translation is CATYPRTVSSYNSPLHF.

The V and J genes are TRBV7-9 and TRBJ2-1; 7 bases are shared with TRBD2. The CDR3 has 13 residues. The junction had 3 bases not matched to a gene; V was cut back by 4 bases and J by 6 bases. The germline V gene has CDR1 SEHNR and CDR2 FQNEAQ (reference sequence). The CDR3 bases are TGTGCCAGCAGCTCGACTAGCTTCAATGAGCAGTTCTTC. This sequence encodes CASSSTSFNEQFF. Filled out from reference TRBV7-9 and TRBJ2-1, the complete variable domain reads DTGVSQNPRHKITKRGQNVTFRCDPISEHNRLYWYRQTLGQGPEFLTYFQNEAQLEKSRLLSDRFSAERPKGSFSTLEIQRTEQGDSAMYLCASSSTSFNEQFFGPGTRLTVL.

As regards this clonotype: The junction does not match germline at one end; this may be a read error. The J gene is TRBJ1-5, the V gene TRBV11-2; maybe TRBD1 (5 bases). CDR3 size: 14 residues. CDR1 is SGHAT, CDR2 FQNNGV, per germline. The CDR3 here is CASGNGHNNQPQHF. In DNA, the CDR3 is TGTGCCAGCGGGAACGGACATAACAATCAGCCTCAGCATTTT.

On this clonotype: The junction differs from germline at one of its ends, possibly a read error. This chain uses TRBV25-1 with TRBJ1-6; 10 nucleotides match TRBD1. The CDR3 length is 15 residues. The germline V gene has CDR1 MGHDK and CDR2 SYGVNS. Written as DNA, the CDR3 is TGTGCCAGCAATGAATACGGGACAGGGGAGTCACCCCTCCACTTT. Translation gives CASNEYGTGESPLHF.

The sample holds many counts of this clonotype. The chain couples TRBV4-2 to TRBJ2-1, with a tentative D call TRBD2 (6 bases). Germline V CDR1 and CDR2: LGHNA, YNFKEQ. CDR3 size: 12 residues. Deletions cut 3 bases from V and 9 bases from J, with 9 bases between. The chain's CDR3 is CASSHREPEQFF. Here the CDR3 DNA reads TGTGCCAGCAGCCATCGGGAGCCTGAGCAGTTCTTC.

This clonotype has only a few counts. The junction does not match germline at one end; this may be a read error. CDR3 loop: CASSLPVSNSEAFF. Here the CDR3 DNA reads TGTGCTAGCAGCTTACCGGTCAGTAACTCTGAAGCTTTCTTT. This sequence joins TRBV11-2 and TRBJ1-1, with no clear D. Germline V gene sequence: CDR1 SGHAT, CDR2 FQNNGV. CDR3 length: 14 amino acids.

J is TRBJ2-3 and V is TRBV6-1; 8 nucleotides agree with TRBD2. The CDR3 sequence is 21 residues long. Germline-derived CDR1 and CDR2 are MNHNS and SASEGT. V shed 4 bases, J shed 1 base, and the junction held 22 bases outside the gene matches. Here the CDR3 reads CASSGRVGVGGRLLGTDTQYF. CDR3 coding DNA: TGTGCCAGCAGTGGCCGTGTTGGCGTCGGCGGGAGGCTCCTCGGCACAGATACGCAGTATTTT.

Note on this clonotype: This CDR3 is missing its conserved last phenylalanine or tryptophan, likely due to a read error. V usage is TRBV29-1 and J usage is TRBJ2-7; a weak D match, TRBD2 (5 bases). Germline V gene lookup returns CDR1 SQVTM and CDR2 ANQGSEA. The CDR3 is made up of 13 amino acids. V was pared by 6 bases and J by 5 bases, with 17 bases between. This chain's CDR3 is CSVSSGPGNEQYL. The CDR3 region has the DNA TGCAGCGTCTCAAGTGGACCGGGGAACGAGCAGTACTTA.

The table lists this clonotype with a few counts. Germline is not matched at one junction end, which may reflect a read error. The chain joins TRBV5-5 to TRBJ1-1; D unclear. The CDR3 loop spans 15 amino acids. Per the germline V gene, CDR1 is SGHKS and CDR2 is YYEKEE (reference sequence). DNA of the CDR3: TGTGCCAACAGCTCGGCCACGGGGAGAAACTCTGAAGCTTTCTTT. It yields the protein CANSSATGRNSEAFF.

This chain joins TRBV7-3 and TRBJ1-1, with a weak D call TRBD1 (5 bases). Germline V gene sequence: CDR1 SGHTA, CDR2 FQGTGA. This CDR3 is 15 amino acids long. Trimming pared 4 bases from V and 0 bases from J, leaving 12 bases between. The CDR3 protein is CASSSRVGLNTEAFF. DNA for the CDR3: TGTGCCAGCAGCTCCAGGGTGGGTTTGAACACTGAAGCTTTCTTT. Drawing the rest from reference TRBV7-3 and TRBJ1-1, the complete variable domain is GAGVSQTPSNKVTEKGKYVELRCDPISGHTALYWYRQSLGQGPEFLIYFQGTGAADDSGLPNDRFFAVRPEGSVSTLKIQRTERGDSAVYLCASSSRVGLNTEAFFGQGTRLTVV.

This clonotype was detected once. Sequence at one end of the junction differs from germline and may be a read error. The V call is TRBV11-3, the J call TRBJ2-3, with 8 bases lining up with TRBD2. Germline V CDR1 and CDR2: SGHNT, YENEEA. The CDR3 covers 16 residues. CDR3: CASSLMSAGGADMQCF. DNA of the CDR3: TGTGCCAGCAGCTTAATGTCGGCGGGAGGTGCAGATATGCAGTGTTTT.

The gene calls are TRBV11-2 and TRBJ2-3, with 7 bases lining up with TRBD2. Trimming cost V 4 bases and J 4 bases; bases outside gene matches: 14. The germline CDR1 and CDR2 sequences are SGHAT and FQNNGV. The length of the CDR3 is 17 residues. The CDR3: CASSSARRTRVPDTQYF. DNA of the CDR3: TGTGCCAGCAGCTCGGCTAGGCGGACTAGGGTCCCAGATACGCAGTATTTT.

Regarding this clonotype: A clone one base away is much larger, so this may be a read error. This chain joins TRBV6-1 and TRBJ2-3; 11 positions agree with TRBD2. The length of the CDR3 is 16 residues. Looked up from germline, CDR1 is MNHNS and CDR2 is SASEGT. The V segment lost 5 bases and the J segment 6 bases; nucleotides outside the gene matches: 10. CDR3 sequence reads: CASSYILAGVGDTQYF. For the CDR3, the DNA is TGTGCCAGCAGTTACATACTAGCGGGGGTAGGGGATACGCAGTATTTT.

The chain recombines TRBV7-9 with TRBJ1-5, with D tentatively TRBD1 (6 bases). In germline, CDR1 is SEHNR, CDR2 FQNEAQ (reference sequence). The length of the CDR3 is 14 residues. V gave up 3 bases and J gave up 6 bases, with 12 bases separating them. The CDR3 protein is CASSFAGGGQPQHF. In nucleotides, the CDR3 is TGTGCCAGCAGCTTTGCCGGGGGCGGTCAGCCCCAGCATTTT.

Of note for this clonotype: Germline is not matched at one junction end, which may reflect a read error. V is TRBV5-1 and J is TRBJ2-1; 8 bases match TRBD2. Per germline, CDR1 SGHRS and CDR2 YFSETQ. The CDR3 is 15 residues long. The CDR3 loop reads CASSLLVAGSYEQFF. The CDR3 DNA reads as TGCGCCAGCAGCTTGCTGGTAGCGGGATCTTATGAGCAATTCTTC.

The J gene is TRBJ2-2, the V gene TRBV11-2; 12 bases are shared with TRBD2. The germline CDR1 and CDR2 sequences are SGHAT and FQNNGV. The junction had 12 bases not matched to a gene; V was cut back by 5 bases and J by 14 bases. This CDR3 is 15 amino acids long. The CDR3: CASSAQGLAGGGLFF. The CDR3, as DNA: TGTGCCAGCAGCGCCCAGGGACTAGCGGGCGGGGGACTGTTTTTT.

In regard to this clonotype: The junction does not match germline at one end; this may be a read error. This rearrangement joins TRBV6-5 to TRBJ2-7, with D hard to call. The CDR3 covers 14 residues. Looked up from germline, CDR1 is MNHEY and CDR2 is SVGAGI. CDR3 DNA: TGTGCCGGCAGTACCACTCCCACCTCCTACGAGCAATACTTC. It encodes CAGSTTPTSYEQYF.

Notes on this clonotype: One end of the junction is discordant with germline, which a read error may explain. The chain recombines TRBV10-3 with TRBJ2-7, with D tentatively TRBD2 (6 bases). Germline V CDR1 and CDR2: ENHRY, SYGVKD. The CDR3 is 16 amino acids. The DNA of the CDR3 is TGTGACATCAGCGCGGTCGCAGGGCGGGGTGACTACGAGCAGTACTTC. Translation gives CDISAVAGRGDYEQYF.

The rearrangement uses TRBV11-1 and TRBJ2-6; D is ambiguous. V was shortened by 6 bases and J by 0 bases, with 12 bases between the two germline ends. CDR1 SGHAT and CDR2 FQDESV come from the germline V gene (reference sequence). The CDR3 is made up of 16 amino acids. The CDR3 loop reads CASSFMADSGANVLTF. Written as DNA, the CDR3 is TGTGCCAGCAGTTTCATGGCGGACTCTGGGGCCAACGTCCTGACTTTC.

This rearrangement joins TRBV5-1 to TRBJ1-6; maybe TRBD1 (6 bases). Germline V gene sequence: CDR1 SGHRS, CDR2 YFSETQ. This CDR3 region has 18 residues. Trimming stripped 4 bases from V and 5 bases from J, with 22 bases between. In nucleotides, the CDR3 is TGCGCCAGCAGCCAGACGATAAAAGGGGGGGGCGATAATTCACCCCTCCACTTT. It specifies CASSQTIKGGGDNSPLHF.

This clonotype has only a few counts. Mismatch with germline at one junction end may stem from a read error. The chain joins TRBV6-6 to TRBJ2-2, with 7 bases identical to TRBD2. Per germline, CDR1 MNHNY and CDR2 SVGAGI (reference sequence). The CDR3 totals 15 residues. CDR3 protein: CASSYTSAGTGGLFF. DNA of the CDR3: TGTGCCAGCAGTTACACTAGCGCGGGCACCGGGGGGCTGTTTTTT.

The sample holds one count of this clonotype. This sequence may be a read error, since a much larger clone differs from it by one base. V usage is TRBV28 and J usage is TRBJ1-1; D may be TRBD1 (5 bases). Looked up from germline, CDR1 is MDHEN and CDR2 is SYDVKM. The CDR3 runs 13 residues. Trimming left V 8 bases short and J 4 bases short, with 14 bases between. CDR3 sequence: CASCWGGVTEAFF. As DNA, the CDR3 is TGTGCCAGCTGTTGGGGAGGGGTCACTGAAGCTTTCTTT.

This clonotype showed up just a few times. This chain uses TRBV6-5 with TRBJ2-1; 12 bases match TRBD2. Germline CDR1 is MNHEY and CDR2 is SVGAGI. The CDR3 totals 17 residues. J lost 6 bases, V lost 4 bases, and 10 bases had no gene match. The CDR3 nucleotides read TGTGCCAGCAGTTCCGATGGACTAGCGGGACGCGGCAATGAGCAGTTCTTC. Amino acids: CASSSDGLAGRGNEQFF.

This clonotype was counted a single time. Lacking the conserved final phenylalanine or tryptophan, this CDR3 likely reflects a read error. V usage is TRBV6-5 and J usage is TRBJ2-7, with 14 bases fitting TRBD2. Germline CDR1 reads MNHEY; CDR2 reads SVGAGI. CDR3 length: 15 residues. CDR3 coding DNA: TGTGCCAGCAAGGGACTAGCGGGAGACGTCTACGGGCAGTACCTC. It yields the protein CASKGLAGDVYGQYL.

This clonotype was detected ten times or more. The chain recombines TRBV5-4 with TRBJ2-7; 9 bases match TRBD2. V gave up 5 bases and J gave up 1 base; unmatched junction bases: 7. Germline CDR1 is SGHNT and CDR2 is YYREEE (reference sequence). This CDR3 has 15 amino acids. The DNA for the CDR3 is TGTGCCAGCAGATTAGCGGGAGTCCCATCCTACGAGCAGTACTTC. Its translation: CASRLAGVPSYEQYF.

In its sample, this clonotype was seen a few times. The conserved phenylalanine or tryptophan normally closing the CDR3 is absent here, so this likely arose from a read error. The chain combines TRBV11-2 with TRBJ1-2, with no clear D. The germline gives CDR1 SGHAT, CDR2 FQNNGV. CDR3 length: 12 residues. The CDR3, as DNA: TGCGCCAGCAGCTTAGTAGTCTATGGCTACACCCTC. This encodes CASSLVVYGYTL.

For this clonotype: This could be a read error, since a much larger clone is one nucleotide away. The J gene is TRBJ2-7, the V gene TRBV6-5; D may correspond to TRBD1 or TRBD2 (6 bases each). The germline gives CDR1 MNHEY, CDR2 SVGAGI. Trimming pared 7 bases from V and 7 bases from J, leaving 26 bases between. The CDR3 length is 16 residues. The CDR3 region has the DNA TGTGCCAGCACCAGGAGGGGCCAGGGGATGTCTTGGGAGCAGTACTTC. Its protein is CASTRRGQGMSWEQYF.

Points on this clonotype: This sequence may be a read error, since a much larger clone differs from it by one base. Because it lacks the conserved phenylalanine or tryptophan at the end, this CDR3 is likely a read error. The DNA is left out, because the CDR3 cannot be placed on it with certainty; the CDR3 is given as TCRdb lists it. The gene calls are TRBV6-5 and TRBJ2-7; the DNA was not compared with TRBD1, the D call given in the table. Germline CDR1 reads MNHEY; CDR2 reads SVGAGI. Termini included, the CDR3 measures 11 amino acids. CDR3: CANTSQDRRPC.

The chain has TRBV14 and TRBJ2-1; 11 bases line up with TRBD2. The V and J ends lost 2 bases and 6 bases, in that order; junction bases with no gene match: 3. The germline V gene encodes CDR1 SGHDN and CDR2 FVKESK. This CDR3 is 15 amino acids long. The CDR3 sequence is CASSQLGTSGNEQFF. DNA for the CDR3: TGTGCCAGCAGCCAATTGGGGACTAGCGGCAATGAGCAGTTCTTC.

This clonotype was recorded at least ten times. The V gene is TRBV18, the J gene TRBJ2-5; the D gene is possibly TRBD2 (6 bases). The CDR3 consists of 16 residues. Deletions cut 1 base from V and 5 bases from J, with 17 bases between. Germline values: CDR1 KGHSH, CDR2 LQKENI. The CDR3 reads CASSPRRLEGKETQYF. The CDR3 coding sequence is TGTGCCAGCTCACCACGCCGACTAGAGGGGAAGGAGACCCAGTACTTC.